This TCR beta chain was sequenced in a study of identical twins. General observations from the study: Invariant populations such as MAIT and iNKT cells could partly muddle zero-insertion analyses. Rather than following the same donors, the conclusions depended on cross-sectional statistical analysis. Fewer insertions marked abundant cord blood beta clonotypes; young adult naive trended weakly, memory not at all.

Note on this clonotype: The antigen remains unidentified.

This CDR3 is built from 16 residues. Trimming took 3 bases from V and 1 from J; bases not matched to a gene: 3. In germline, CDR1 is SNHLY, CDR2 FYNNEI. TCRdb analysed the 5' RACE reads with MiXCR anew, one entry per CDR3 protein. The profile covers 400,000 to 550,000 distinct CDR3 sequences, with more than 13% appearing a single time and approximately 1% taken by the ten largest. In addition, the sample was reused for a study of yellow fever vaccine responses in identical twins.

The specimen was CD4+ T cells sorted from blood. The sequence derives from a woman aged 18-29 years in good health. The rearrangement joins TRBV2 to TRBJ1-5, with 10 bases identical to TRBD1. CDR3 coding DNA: TGTGCCAGCAGTGACCCGGGACAGGGGAGCAATCAGCCCCAGCATTTT. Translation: CASSDPGQGSNQPQHF.